The 20 T cell receptor beta chains reported below all come from one sample, sequenced in a study of lymphopenia after photon versus proton radiotherapy (dated 2019 in TCRdb). Libraries were made using the immunoSEQ multiplex PCR assay. In its TCRdb copy, this immuneACCESS table keeps in-frame sequences only and misses some clones. Where compared with another copy, unresolved V genes explain less than half of these, and the others have no known cause. The sample yields roughly 18,000 clones; roughly 81% were counted once. The top ten clonotypes cover under 3.5% of the sample. This specimen consisted of peripheral blood, obtained from a patient treated with photon-based radiotherapy. These receptors originate from a woman in her fifties or sixties with pancreatic cancer.

The rearrangement links TRBV6-5 to TRBJ2-5; 13 positions match TRBD2. The CDR3 length is 15 residues. CDR1 is MNHEY, CDR2 SVGAGI, per germline. J was trimmed by 5 bases and V by 0 bases; bases with no gene match: 0. CDR3 coding DNA: TGTGCCAGCAGTTACTCGACTAGCGGGAGGGAGACCCAGTACTTC. Its protein is CASSYSTSGRETQYF.

The chain links TRBV27 to TRBJ1-1; 7 nucleotides agree with TRBD1. This CDR3 contains 14 residues. CDR1 is MNHEY, CDR2 SMNVEV, per germline (reference sequence). Unmatched junction bases numbered 7, after V lost 5 bases and J lost 4 bases. The CDR3 spells CASSPGQRPTEAFF. The CDR3 DNA reads TGTGCCAGCAGTCCGGGACAGAGGCCCACTGAAGCTTTCTTT.

The rearrangement uses TRBV19 and TRBJ1-5; D might be TRBD1 (6 bases). V lost 5 bases, J lost 3 bases, and 14 bases lay in between. This CDR3 is 15 amino acids long. Germline CDR1 is LNHDA and CDR2 is SQIVND (reference sequence). This CDR3 reads CASSGGGGINQPQHF. The CDR3 DNA sequence: TGTGCCAGTAGTGGCGGAGGGGGGATCAATCAGCCCCAGCATTTT.

The chain has TRBV7-2 and TRBJ1-2; 8 nucleotides align to TRBD1. CDR1 is SGHTA, CDR2 FQGNSA, per germline. V shed 10 bases, J shed 7 bases, and the junction held 17 bases outside the gene matches. There are 15 residues in the CDR3. The CDR3 nucleotides are TGTGCCACCAAGTACGGGGGGGACAGGTTCGGTGGCTACACCTTC. Encoded protein: CATKYGGDRFGGYTF.

The genes are TRBV5-1 and TRBJ2-5; a possible D gene is TRBD2 (6 bases). Germline values: CDR1 SGHRS, CDR2 YFSETQ. V lost 0 bases and J 2 bases, leaving 11 bases between the germline ends. CDR3 size: 15 residues. The CDR3 nucleotides read TGCGCCAGCAGCTTGGGTCGGGGGAGACAAGAGACCCAGTACTTC. Protein sequence: CASSLGRGRQETQYF.

The chain links TRBV7-8 to TRBJ2-4, with TRBD2 matching 11 bases. Germline-derived CDR1 and CDR2 are SGHVS and FQNEAQ. CDR3 length: 15 residues. Losses at the gene ends were 5 bases for V and 6 bases for J; bases not matched to a gene: 6. This CDR3 is CASSQLAGATNIQYF. CDR3 coding DNA: TGTGCCAGCAGCCAACTAGCGGGAGCAACAAACATTCAGTACTTC.

The V and J genes are TRBV19 and TRBJ2-1, with 14 bases identical to TRBD2. Germline V gene data show CDR1 as LNHDA and CDR2 as SQIVND (reference sequence). The CDR3 loop spans 16 amino acids. The ends lost 3 bases at V and 10 bases at J; junction bases unmatched: 8. CDR3 sequence reads: CASSISGTSGSEEQFF. The CDR3 DNA sequence: TGTGCCAGTAGTATTTCCGGGACTAGCGGGAGCGAAGAGCAGTTCTTC.

The chain couples TRBV15 to TRBJ2-5; 7 bases match TRBD2. With V trimmed by 5 bases and J by 5 bases, 17 bases remained unmatched. The CDR3 covers 17 residues. CDR1 and CDR2 from the germline V gene are LNHNV and YYDKDF (reference sequence). CDR3 sequence: CATSGWGEGRTKETQYF. The CDR3 DNA is TGTGCCACCAGCGGATGGGGGGAGGGCAGGACTAAGGAGACCCAGTACTTC.

This clone was recorded only once. V is TRBV29-1 and J is TRBJ2-1; the match to TRBD2 covers 10 bases. CDR3 length equals 13 residues. With 4 bases clipped from V and 6 bases from J, the junction kept 3 bases outside the gene matches. Germline V lookup: CDR1 SQVTM, CDR2 ANQGSEA. The CDR3 DNA reads as TGCAGCGTTGGACGGACTAGCGGCAATGAGCAGTTCTTC. Translation gives CSVGRTSGNEQFF.

Only one count was recorded for this clone. This chain connects TRBV19 to TRBJ1-5, with 8 bases aligning to TRBD1. Germline V gene sequence: CDR1 LNHDA, CDR2 SQIVND (reference sequence). The trim removed 8 bases at V and 0 bases at J, leaving 3 bases unmatched. The CDR3 spans 14 residues. For the CDR3, the DNA is TGTGCCAGTCGGACAGGGCCTAGCAATCAGCCCCAGCATTTT. This translates into CASRTGPSNQPQHF. The variable domain in full, with the rest retrieved from reference TRBV19 and TRBJ1-5, is DGGITQSPKYLFRKEGQNVTLSCEQNLNHDAMYWYRQDPGQGLRLIYYSQIVNDFQKGDIAEGYSVSREKKESFPLTVTSAQKNPTAFYLCASRTGPSNQPQHFGDGTRLSIL.

The rearrangement joins TRBV19 to TRBJ2-2, with 12 bases aligning to TRBD1. V lost 1 base and J lost 4; bases outside the gene matches: 16. The CDR3 is 21 amino acids. In germline, CDR1 is LNHDA, CDR2 SQIVND (reference sequence). CDR3 residues: CASSIVSGTGGAKDPTGELFF. The CDR3 nucleotides read TGTGCCAGTAGTATAGTATCCGGGACAGGGGGCGCGAAAGACCCCACCGGGGAGCTGTTTTTT.

The rearrangement links TRBV28 to TRBJ2-3, with 7 bases lining up with TRBD2. Germline values: CDR1 MDHEN, CDR2 SYDVKM. The CDR3 has 16 residues. V dropped 3 bases and J dropped 0; count of bases not matched to a gene: 6. The CDR3 DNA is TGTGCCAGCAGTTTGGGGCCGGGACTAAGCACAGATACGCAGTATTTT. It is translated as CASSLGPGLSTDTQYF.

The chain carries TRBV6-5 and TRBJ2-7; 8 positions match TRBD2. The V and J ends lost 0 bases and 4 bases, in that order; junction bases with no gene match: 2. This CDR3 is 14 amino acids long. CDR1 is MNHEY and CDR2 is SVGAGI in the germline V gene. The CDR3 loop reads CASSYSSGGYEQYF. CDR3 in DNA: TGTGCCAGCAGTTACTCGTCGGGGGGGTACGAGCAGTACTTC.

CDR3 bases: TGTGCCAGCTCACCAGGAGTGGGAACTGGAAACACCATATATTTT. Residues: CASSPGVGTGNTIYF. The rearrangement uses TRBV18 and TRBJ1-3, with unresolved D. The CDR3 sequence is 15 residues long. The germline V and J ends were trimmed by 2 bases and 2 bases, with 10 bases remaining between them. The germline gives CDR1 KGHSH, CDR2 LQKENI.

The chain joins TRBV7-9 to TRBJ2-7; D not resolved. Germline-derived CDR1 and CDR2 are SEHNR and FQNEAQ (reference sequence). The CDR3 loop spans 12 amino acids. V was cut by 6 bases and J by 0 bases, with 6 bases left in between. The CDR3 DNA is TGTGCCAGCAGTTTTCTCTCCTACGAGCAGTACTTC. This codes for CASSFLSYEQYF.

The rearrangement links TRBV10-2 to TRBJ2-3; the D gene is possibly TRBD1 (6 bases). Germline CDR1 and CDR2: WSHSY and SAAADI. This CDR3 has 15 residues. The ends were cut back, 7 bases at V and 2 bases at J, with 16 bases in the middle. The CDR3 here is CASTQGQTFTDTQYF. CDR3 nucleotide sequence: TGCGCCAGCACCCAAGGACAGACATTCACAGATACGCAGTATTTT.

The chain joins TRBV4-1 to TRBJ2-3; 16 positions agree with TRBD2. The junction had 6 bases not matched to a gene; V was cut back by 2 bases and J by 1 base. Germline V gene data show CDR1 as MGHRA and CDR2 as YSYEKL. The CDR3 covers 19 residues. The CDR3 coding sequence is TGCGCCAGCAGCCAATTGGGACTAGCGGGAGGGCCCGGCACAGATACGCAGTATTTT. Its translation: CASSQLGLAGGPGTDTQYF.

This rearrangement joins TRBV28 to TRBJ1-1, with unresolved D. Looked up from germline, CDR1 is MDHEN and CDR2 is SYDVKM. CDR3 size: 13 residues. Trimming stripped 5 bases from V and 1 base from J, with 8 bases between. CDR3 nucleotides: TGTGCCAGCAGTACCCGGAAGAACACTGAAGCTTTCTTT. Amino acid sequence: CASSTRKNTEAFF.

V gene TRBV10-3 combines with J gene TRBJ2-5, with D tentatively TRBD2 (5 bases). CDR1 and CDR2 from the germline V gene are ENHRY and SYGVKD. The CDR3 length is 11 residues. Trimming cost V 2 bases and J 11 bases, with 9 bases left between them. The CDR3, as DNA: TGTGCCATCAGTGAGGTCGGGGAGCAGTACTTC. Translating gives CAISEVGEQYF.

This chain links TRBV28 with TRBJ2-5; 10 nucleotides agree with TRBD2. V was clipped by 3 bases and J by 2 bases; unmatched bases: 6. Germline V gives CDR1 MDHEN, CDR2 SYDVKM. The CDR3 runs to 16 residues. The CDR3 DNA sequence: TGTGCCAGCAGTTTTGGTAAAGCGGGAGGGCAAGAGACCCAGTACTTC. Amino acid sequence: CASSFGKAGGQETQYF.